The 4 T cell receptor beta chains reported below all come from one sample, sequenced in a study of T cell changes during pregnancy in multiple sclerosis (dated by TCRdb to about 2019). The library was obtained by the immunoSEQ multiplex PCR assay. Imported from immuneACCESS, the table was reduced by TCRdb to in-frame sequences with V and J called. These copies leave out some clones; in studies compared against another copy, an unresolved V gene accounts for under half, and the cause of the remainder is not known. The sample table contains around 50,000 clones; only one count was recorded for 93% of them. The ten most abundant clones make up 3% to 4.5% of the sample. Source: CD8+ T cells from peripheral blood mononuclear cells, taken in the second trimester of pregnancy. The receptors come from a female donor with multiple sclerosis, enrolled in a pregnancy study.

This sequence joins TRBV6-1 and TRBJ1-1, with D possibly being TRBD1 (5 bases). Trimming stripped 2 bases from V and 1 base from J, with 11 bases between. This CDR3 has 15 amino acids. Germline V gives CDR1 MNHNS, CDR2 SASEGT. This CDR3 reads CASSEPAQGNTEAFF. Written as DNA, the CDR3 is TGTGCCAGCAGTGAACCGGCTCAGGGGAACACTGAAGCTTTCTTT.

This sequence joins TRBV9 and TRBJ1-3, with D possibly being TRBD1 (6 bases). Germline CDR1 and CDR2: SGDLS and YYNGEE. The V end lost 6 bases, the J end lost 4 bases, and 14 bases lay between the germline ends. This CDR3 has 14 amino acids. CDR3 nucleotides: TGTGCCAGCACGACACAGGGCTCAGGAAACACCATATATTTT. This codes for CASTTQGSGNTIYF.

The J gene is TRBJ2-5, the V gene TRBV28; 7 nucleotides agree with TRBD2. This CDR3 comprises 15 residues. V lost 10 bases to trimming and J lost 2 bases; unmatched junction nucleotides: 13. Per the germline V gene, CDR1 is MDHEN and CDR2 is SYDVKM. Written as DNA, the CDR3 is TGTGCCACCACATGGGGAGGGCACGAACAAGAGACCCAGTACTTC. It encodes CATTWGGHEQETQYF.

The V and J genes are TRBV6-1 and TRBJ1-5; D unclear. CDR1 MNHNS and CDR2 SASEGT come from the germline V gene. The length of the CDR3 is 16 residues. The V end lost 3 bases, the J end lost 0 bases, and 12 bases lay between the germline ends. CDR3 region: CASSDFSPYSNQPQHF. Written as DNA, the CDR3 is TGTGCCAGCAGTGACTTTAGTCCGTATAGCAATCAGCCCCAGCATTTT.